This T cell receptor (beta chain) was captured in a study of blood T cell repertoires in COVID-19. Study as a whole: Collection of acute and convalescent COVID-19 samples took place in the United States, Italy and Spain. The analysed material was cDNA or gDNA that came from T cells, B-cell-depleted T cells, or PBMCs.

Germline CDR1 and CDR2: ENHRY and SYGVKD. Trimming shortened V by 8 bases and J by 3 bases, and 11 bases separated the two germline ends. The length of the CDR3 is 12 residues. Assay used: immunoSEQ multiplex PCR; TCRdb lists only in-frame clones, some missing. The repertoire holds some 400,000 clones, with over 85% as singletons. The study recruited people aged roughly 18 to 95 years across 24 US areas. The study assigned cohorts using participant-reported clinical history. The specimen sequenced was PBMCs or T cells enriched from blood (not recorded which). The chain joins TRBV10-3 to TRBJ2-7, with D perhaps matching TRBD2 (5 bases). The clonotype was recovered from a woman in her 30s who had recovered from COVID-19. The chain's CDR3 is CAISASIYEQYF. The CDR3 DNA reads as TGTGCCATCTCAGCTAGCATCTACGAGCAGTACTTC.